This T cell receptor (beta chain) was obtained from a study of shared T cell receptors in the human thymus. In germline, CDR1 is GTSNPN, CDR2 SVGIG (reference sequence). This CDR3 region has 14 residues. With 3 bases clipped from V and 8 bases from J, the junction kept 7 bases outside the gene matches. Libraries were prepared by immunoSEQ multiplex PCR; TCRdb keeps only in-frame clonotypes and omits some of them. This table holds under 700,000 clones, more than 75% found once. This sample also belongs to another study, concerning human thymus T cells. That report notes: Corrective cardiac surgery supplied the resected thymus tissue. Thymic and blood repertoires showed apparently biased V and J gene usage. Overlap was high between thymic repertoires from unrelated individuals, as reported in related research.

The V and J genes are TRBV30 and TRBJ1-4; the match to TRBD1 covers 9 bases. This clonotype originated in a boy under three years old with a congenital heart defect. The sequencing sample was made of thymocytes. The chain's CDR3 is CAWRRGTGNEKLFF. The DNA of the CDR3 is TGTGCCTGGAGGAGGGGGACAGGGAACGAAAAACTGTTTTTT.